A selection of T cell receptor beta chains follows, all from one sample in a study of T-cell reconstitution after alpha-beta-depleted transplantation in children. TCRdb processed the PCR reads anew with MiXCR; each CDR3 protein has one entry. The repertoire holds 120,000 or so distinct CDR3 sequences, with under 25% as singletons. Sequenced here: PBMCs, mostly from graft donor cells, sampled 180 days after TCRalphabeta/CD19-depleted stem cell transplant. These receptors all come from a male patient between 2 and 10 years old who had a stem cell transplant for chronic granulomatous disease, so the T cells may come from the graft donor. CDR3s include the opening cysteine and the closing phenylalanine or tryptophan. The D gene is left open where the match is weak. A row's size may be missing; if present it is once, few, many or a size class.

TRBV20-1,TRBJ2-7,.,.,TGCAGTGCTAGATGGATAACCGCCTACGAGCAGTACTTC,CSARWITAYEQYF
TRBV12-3/TRBV12-4,TRBJ1-6,many,TRBD1,TGTGCCACCAGGGGGGCCGGGGATTCACCCCTCCACTTT,CATRGAGDSPLHF
TRBV7-7,TRBJ2-1,.,.,TGTGCTAGCAGCCGAATCCCGAAGACAGCCTACAATGAGCAGTTCTTC,CASSRIPKTAYNEQFF
TRBV7-9,TRBJ2-5,many,.,TGTGCCAGCAGCTTACCGGTACAAGAGACCCAGTACTTC,CASSLPVQETQYF
TRBV3-1,TRBJ2-5,many,TRBD2,TGTGCCAGCAGCTACGGACTAGCTGGGTTGGTAGAGACCCAGTACTTC,CASSYGLAGLVETQYF
TRBV7-8,TRBJ2-2,few,.,TGTGCCAGCAGCACTAGACCCAGGGACGGACCTACCGGGGAGCTGTTTTTT,CASSTRPRDGPTGELFF
TRBV14,TRBJ2-3,many,TRBD2,TGTGCCAGCAGCCCCACCGCGGGGGGCCTACAACCGAATACGCAGTATTTT,CASSPTAGGLQPNTQYF
TRBV5-1,TRBJ2-3,many,TRBD2,TGCGCCAGCAGCCAACTAGCGAGTAGCACAGATACGCAGTATTTT,CASSQLASSTDTQYF
TRBV12-3/TRBV12-4,TRBJ1-3,.,.,TGTGCCAGCAGTTTAATACGACAGCCGTACTCTGGAAACACCATATATTTT,CASSLIRQPYSGNTIYF
TRBV5-1,TRBJ2-2,many,.,TGCGCCAGCAGCTTGGCCGGGCAGAACACCGGGGAGCTGTTTTTT,CASSLAGQNTGELFF
TRBV6-5,TRBJ1-1,many,.,TGTGCCAGCAGTTACTCGGTTGGCGGGGAAGCTTTCTTT,CASSYSVGGEAFF
TRBV4-1,TRBJ2-5,many,.,TGCGCCAGCAGCCAAGTGGGGACAGAGACCCAGTACTTC,CASSQVGTETQYF
TRBV7-2,TRBJ1-1,few,.,TGTGCCAGCAGCTTACAGGGTTCGTTTGAAGCTTTCTTT,CASSLQGSFEAFF
TRBV7-2,TRBJ1-2,.,.,TGTGCCAGCAGCTTAGTGGAGGGAAGCTATGGCTACACCTTC,CASSLVEGSYGYTF
TRBV5-1,TRBJ2-1,many,.,TGCGCCAGCAGCTTGTCGCGGGACAATGAGCAGTTCTTC,CASSLSRDNEQFF
TRBV12-3/TRBV12-4,TRBJ1-6,.,.,TGTGCCAGCAGTCCGCGACTTGGATCACCCCTCCACTTT,CASSPRLGSPLHF
TRBV3-1,TRBJ2-1,.,.,TGTGCCAGCAGCCAGGGGAGGACCACTGGGGATGAGCAGTTCTTC,CASSQGRTTGDEQFF
TRBV4-3,TRBJ2-7,many,TRBD1,TGCGCCAGCAGCCGCGTGACAGGGGGGTACGAGCAGTACTTC,CASSRVTGGYEQYF
TRBV18,TRBJ2-1,.,TRBD1,TGTGCCAGCTCTCGTGGACAGGTCAATGAGCAGTTCTTC,CASSRGQVNEQFF